The 17 T cell receptor beta chains reported below all come from one sample, sequenced in a study of blood T cell repertoires in COVID-19. The protocol was immunoSEQ multiplex PCR, while the TCRdb copy is restricted to in-frame clones and leaves out a portion. The data contain under 200,000 clones, roughly four fifths of them singletons. The sample was peripheral blood. All receptors come from a woman aged 40-49 years with acute or convalescent COVID-19.

The J gene is TRBJ2-6, the V gene TRBV5-4, with D tentatively TRBD1 (6 bases). Germline V gene data show CDR1 as SGHNT and CDR2 as YYREEE (reference sequence). This CDR3 has 18 amino acids. Trimming took off 0 bases at V and 0 bases at J, with 13 bases between the two ends. CDR3 loop: CASSLGGTFVSGANVLTF. In DNA, the CDR3 is TGTGCCAGCAGCTTGGGAGGGACATTTGTCTCTGGGGCCAACGTCCTGACTTTC.

V gene TRBV7-9 combines with J gene TRBJ2-3; the D gene is possibly TRBD2 (5 bases). Trimming took 2 bases from V and 6 from J, leaving 9 bases between them. Germline lookup yields CDR1 SEHNR and CDR2 FQNEAQ (reference sequence). The CDR3 extends over 13 amino acids. The CDR3 protein is CASSLSGMDTQYF. The CDR3 DNA sequence: TGTGCCAGCAGCTTATCGGGGATGGATACGCAGTATTTT. Looking up the rest from reference TRBV7-9 and TRBJ2-3 gives the full variable domain: DTGVSQNPRHKITKRGQNVTFRCDPISEHNRLYWYRQTLGQGPEFLTYFQNEAQLEKSRLLSDRFSAERPKGSFSTLEIQRTEQGDSAMYLCASSLSGMDTQYFGPGTRLTVL.

The sample holds one count of this clone. CDR3 sequence: CASSPTQGAQHF. The CDR3 bases are TGTGCCAGCTCACCAACCCAGGGTGCCCAGCATTTT. V is TRBV18 and J is TRBJ1-5; D is perhaps TRBD1 (5 bases). Deletions cut 2 bases from V and 11 bases from J, with 10 bases between. The CDR3 has 12 residues. Germline V gives CDR1 KGHSH, CDR2 LQKENI.

This rearrangement joins TRBV12-3 or TRBV12-4 to TRBJ2-5; D is unresolved. V was cut by 3 bases and J by 5 bases, with 7 bases left in between. The CDR3 length is 12 residues. Here the CDR3 DNA reads TGTGCCAGCAGTTTTCTTCCGGAGACCCAGTACTTC. This codes for CASSFLPETQYF.

J is TRBJ1-2 and V is TRBV19; D call uncertain. Germline V gene sequence: CDR1 LNHDA, CDR2 SQIVND (reference sequence). The CDR3 consists of 13 residues. The V gene lost 2 bases and the J gene lost 1 base, with 5 bases spanning the gap. CDR3 sequence: CASSITSNYGYTF. CDR3 nucleotides: TGTGCCAGTAGTATAACAAGTAACTATGGCTACACCTTC.

This clone has only one observation. Written as DNA, the CDR3 is TGTGCCAGCAGCGTAGCACAGGGGTACGGCTACACCTTC. Translating gives CASSVAQGYGYTF. The chain combines TRBV9 with TRBJ1-2; TRBD1 matches at 7 bases. Looked up from germline, CDR1 is SGDLS and CDR2 is YYNGEE. CDR3 length: 13 amino acids. With 0 bases clipped from V and 8 bases from J, the junction kept 4 bases outside the gene matches. Full variable domain (rest looked up from reference TRBV9 and TRBJ1-2): DSGVTQTPKHLITATGQRVTLRCSPRSGDLSVYWYQQSLDQGLQFLIQYYNGEERAKGNILERFSAQQFPDLHSELNLSSLELGDSALYFCASSVAQGYGYTFGSGTRLTVV.

The V call is TRBV4-1, the J call TRBJ1-2; D is uncertain. The CDR3 extends over 11 amino acids. V gave up 5 bases and J gave up 8 bases, with 9 bases separating them. Germline V gene data show CDR1 as MGHRA and CDR2 as YSYEKL. The CDR3: CASSEAGGYTF. CDR3 nucleotides: TGCGCCAGCAGCGAGGCCGGCGGCTACACCTTC.

The rearrangement joins TRBV6-1 to TRBJ2-2; 7 nucleotides match TRBD2. Germline trimming cut 3 bases from V and 4 bases from J; bases unmatched to any gene: 8. This CDR3 comprises 16 residues. Germline lookup yields CDR1 MNHNS and CDR2 SASEGT. The CDR3 region has the DNA TGTGCCAGCAGTGATAGCCCCGGGAGGAGCACCGGGGAGCTGTTTTTT. Its translation is CASSDSPGRSTGELFF.

The chain has TRBV19 and TRBJ1-2; 9 bases line up with TRBD1. This CDR3 region has 15 residues. The V gene end was trimmed by 7 bases and the J gene end by 4 bases; junction bases not matched to a gene: 10. Germline assignment: CDR1 LNHDA and CDR2 SQIVND (reference sequence). The CDR3 loop is CASTFRDRDFYGYTF. In DNA form, the CDR3 reads TGTGCCAGTACTTTCCGGGACAGGGATTTCTATGGCTACACCTTC.

This sequence joins TRBV19 and TRBJ1-3, with D hard to call. The CDR3 is 15 residues long. CDR1 is LNHDA, CDR2 SQIVND, per germline (reference sequence). Trimming shortened V by 2 bases and J by 0 bases, and 8 bases separated the two germline ends. CDR3 protein: CASSIQVSSGNTIYF. CDR3 coding DNA: TGTGCCAGTAGTATACAGGTCAGCTCTGGAAACACCATATATTTT.

The V gene is TRBV28, the J gene TRBJ1-6; D is possibly TRBD1 (6 bases). The CDR3 is made up of 16 amino acids. Germline loops: CDR1 MDHEN, CDR2 SYDVKM. V was cut by 5 bases and J by 7 bases, with 18 bases left in between. The CDR3 region is CASSLISGETNSPLHF. In DNA form, the CDR3 reads TGTGCCAGCAGTCTTATCTCAGGGGAAACGAATTCACCCCTCCACTTT.

The chain carries TRBV7-9 and TRBJ2-2; 7 bases match TRBD1. Losses at the gene ends were 5 bases for V and 4 bases for J; bases not matched to a gene: 10. Germline CDR1 is SEHNR and CDR2 is FQNEAQ (reference sequence). This CDR3 spans 16 amino acids. CDR3 nucleotide sequence: TGTGCCAGCAGCCCCTCGGGACAGATTCTCACCGGGGAGCTGTTTTTT. It yields the protein CASSPSGQILTGELFF.

The gene calls are TRBV28 and TRBJ2-7; 10 nucleotides match TRBD1. Per the germline V gene, CDR1 is MDHEN and CDR2 is SYDVKM. This CDR3 is built from 15 residues. The J segment lost 3 bases and the V segment lost 5 bases, leaving 7 bases of the junction unmatched. CDR3 nucleotide sequence: TGTGCCAGCAGTACGGGACAGGGGATCGACTACGAGCAGTACTTC. Translation: CASSTGQGIDYEQYF.

This chain uses TRBV5-4 with TRBJ1-4, with 9 positions matching TRBD1. The trim removed 4 bases at V and 8 bases at J, leaving 9 bases unmatched. The CDR3 is 15 residues long. Germline V lookup: CDR1 SGHNT, CDR2 YYREEE (reference sequence). The CDR3 DNA sequence: TGTGCCAGCAGCCTAAGGACAGGGGCGGGCGAAAAACTGTTTTTT. The encoded protein is CASSLRTGAGEKLFF.

CDR3 DNA: TGTGCCAGCAGTTTATCGTTAGGGACAGGGACTCGGTATGGCTACACCTTC. Translated: CASSLSLGTGTRYGYTF. The chain recombines TRBV27 with TRBJ1-2; TRBD1 agrees at 9 bases. The CDR3 runs to 17 residues. The V gene end was trimmed by 0 bases and the J gene end by 5 bases; junction bases not matched to a gene: 10. In germline, CDR1 is MNHEY, CDR2 SMNVEV (reference sequence).

This chain joins TRBV7-2 and TRBJ2-6; 8 nucleotides align to TRBD1. V was pared by 6 bases and J by 4 bases, with 8 bases of the junction left unmatched. Per the germline V gene, CDR1 is SGHTA and CDR2 is FQGNSA. The CDR3 sequence is 16 residues long. CDR3 in amino acids: CASSSGGARGANVLTF. CDR3 in DNA: TGTGCCAGCAGTTCAGGGGGCGCAAGGGGGGCCAACGTCCTGACTTTC.

The CDR3 loop is CASKGDHQPQHF. The CDR3, as DNA: TGTGCCAGCAAGGGGGATCATCAGCCCCAGCATTTT. The chain recombines TRBV2 with TRBJ1-5; D may be TRBD1 (6 bases). The CDR3 consists of 12 residues. V lost 7 bases to trimming and J lost 5 bases, with 9 bases between them. Germline CDR1 SNHLY, CDR2 FYNNEI.